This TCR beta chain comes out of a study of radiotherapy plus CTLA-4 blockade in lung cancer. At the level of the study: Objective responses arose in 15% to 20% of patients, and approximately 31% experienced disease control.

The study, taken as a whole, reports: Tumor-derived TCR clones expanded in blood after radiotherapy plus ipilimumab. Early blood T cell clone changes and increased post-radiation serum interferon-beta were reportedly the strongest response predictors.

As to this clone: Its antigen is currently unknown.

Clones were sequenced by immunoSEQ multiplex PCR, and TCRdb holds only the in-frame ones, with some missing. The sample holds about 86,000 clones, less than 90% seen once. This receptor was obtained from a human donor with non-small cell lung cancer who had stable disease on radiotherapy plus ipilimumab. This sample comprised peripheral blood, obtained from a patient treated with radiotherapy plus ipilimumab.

The DNA for the CDR3 is TGCGCCAGCAGCCTCTCTGGTGGGGGAGACACTGAAGCTTTCTTT. Its translation: CASSLSGGGDTEAFF. The V call is TRBV5-1, the J call TRBJ1-1; maybe TRBD1 (5 bases). This CDR3 has 15 residues. The V gene's germline CDR1 is SGHRS and CDR2 YFSETQ. V dropped 4 bases and J dropped 3 bases, with 16 bases sitting between them.